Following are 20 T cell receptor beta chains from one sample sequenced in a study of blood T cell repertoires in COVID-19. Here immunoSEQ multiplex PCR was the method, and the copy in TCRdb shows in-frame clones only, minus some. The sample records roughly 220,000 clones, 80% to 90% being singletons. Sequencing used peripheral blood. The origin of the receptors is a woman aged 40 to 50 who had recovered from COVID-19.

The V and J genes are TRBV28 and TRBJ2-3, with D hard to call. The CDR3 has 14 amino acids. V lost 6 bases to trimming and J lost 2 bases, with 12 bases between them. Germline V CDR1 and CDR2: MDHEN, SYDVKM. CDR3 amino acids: CASSWAEDTDTQYF. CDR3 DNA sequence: TGTGCCAGCAGCTGGGCAGAAGACACAGATACGCAGTATTTT.

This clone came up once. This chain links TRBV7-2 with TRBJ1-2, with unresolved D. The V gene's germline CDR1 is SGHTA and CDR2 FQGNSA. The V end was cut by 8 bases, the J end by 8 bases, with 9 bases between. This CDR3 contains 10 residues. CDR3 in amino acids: CASGSGGYTF. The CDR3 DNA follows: TGTGCCAGCGGTTCCGGGGGCTACACCTTC.

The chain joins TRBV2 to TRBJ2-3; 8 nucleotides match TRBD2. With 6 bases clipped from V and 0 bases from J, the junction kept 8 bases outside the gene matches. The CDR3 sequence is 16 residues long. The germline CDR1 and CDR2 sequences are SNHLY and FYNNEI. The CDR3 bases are TGTGCCAGCAGACCTGGACTAGCTCAAAGCACAGATACGCAGTATTTT. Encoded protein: CASRPGLAQSTDTQYF.

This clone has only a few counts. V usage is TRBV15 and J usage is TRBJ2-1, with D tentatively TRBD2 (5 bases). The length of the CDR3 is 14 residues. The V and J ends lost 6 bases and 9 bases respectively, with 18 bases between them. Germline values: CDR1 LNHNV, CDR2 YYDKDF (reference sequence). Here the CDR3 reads CATRREIYTSEQFF. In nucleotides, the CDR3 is TGTGCCACCAGACGGGAAATTTACACTAGTGAGCAGTTCTTC. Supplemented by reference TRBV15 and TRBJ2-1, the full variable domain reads DAMVIQNPRYQVTQFGKPVTLSCSQTLNHNVMYWYQQKSSQAPKLLFHYYDKDFNNEADTPDNFQSRRPNTSFCFLDIRSPGLGDTAMYLCATRREIYTSEQFFGPGTRLTVL.

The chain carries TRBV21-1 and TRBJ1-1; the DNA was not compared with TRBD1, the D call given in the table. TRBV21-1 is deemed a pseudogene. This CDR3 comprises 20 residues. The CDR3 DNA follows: TGTGCCAGCAACAAAGGGCGCAGGGGGCCTATACGATCCGAGAACACTGAAGCTTTCTTT. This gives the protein CASNKGRRGPIRSENTEAFF.

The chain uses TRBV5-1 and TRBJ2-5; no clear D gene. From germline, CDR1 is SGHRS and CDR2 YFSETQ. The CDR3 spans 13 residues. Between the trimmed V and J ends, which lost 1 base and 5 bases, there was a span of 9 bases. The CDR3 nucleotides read TGCGCCAGCAGCTTGTCCTTCCCGGAGACCCAGTACTTC. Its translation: CASSLSFPETQYF.

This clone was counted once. The chain's CDR3 is CASSQRTGASSGYTF. Here the CDR3 DNA reads TGTGCCAGCAGTCAAAGAACAGGAGCTTCCTCTGGCTACACCTTC. The chain combines TRBV25-1 with TRBJ1-2, with a possible D match to TRBD1 (5 bases). The CDR3 has 15 residues. Trimming pared 5 bases from V and 7 bases from J, leaving 20 bases between. The germline gives CDR1 MGHDK, CDR2 SYGVNS.

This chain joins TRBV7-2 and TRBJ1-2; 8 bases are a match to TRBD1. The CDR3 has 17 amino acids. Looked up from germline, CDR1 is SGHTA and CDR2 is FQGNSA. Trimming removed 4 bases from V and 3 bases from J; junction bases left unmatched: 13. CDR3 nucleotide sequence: TGTGCCAGCAGCTCGTCCCGGGACAGGACTCGCGACTATGGCTACACCTTC. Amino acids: CASSSSRDRTRDYGYTF.

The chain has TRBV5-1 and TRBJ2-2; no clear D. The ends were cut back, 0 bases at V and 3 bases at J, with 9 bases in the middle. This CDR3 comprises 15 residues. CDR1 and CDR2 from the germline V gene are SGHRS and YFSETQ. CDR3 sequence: CASSLGHRDTGELFF. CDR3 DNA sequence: TGCGCCAGCAGCTTGGGGCACCGGGACACCGGGGAGCTGTTTTTT. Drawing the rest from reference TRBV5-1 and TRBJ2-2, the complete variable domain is KAGVTQTPRYLIKTRGQQVTLSCSPISGHRSVSWYQQTPGQGLQFLFEYFSETQRNKGNFPGRFSGRQFSNSRSEMNVSTLELGDSALYLCASSLGHRDTGELFFGEGSRLTVL.

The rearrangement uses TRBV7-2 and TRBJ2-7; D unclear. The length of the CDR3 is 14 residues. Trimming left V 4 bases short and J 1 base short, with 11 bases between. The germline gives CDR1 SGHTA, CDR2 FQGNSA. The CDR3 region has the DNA TGTGCCAGCAGCTGGGCGTCAGCTTCCTACGAGCAGTACTTC. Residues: CASSWASASYEQYF.

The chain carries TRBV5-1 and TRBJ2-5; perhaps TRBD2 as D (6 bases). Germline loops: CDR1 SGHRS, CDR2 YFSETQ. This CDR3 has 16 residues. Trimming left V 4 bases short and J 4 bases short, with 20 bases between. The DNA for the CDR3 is TGCGCCAGCAGCCCGCTTCCCGGGACTGGGGCAGAGACCCAGTACTTC. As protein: CASSPLPGTGAETQYF. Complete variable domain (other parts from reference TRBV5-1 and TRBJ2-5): KAGVTQTPRYLIKTRGQQVTLSCSPISGHRSVSWYQQTPGQGLQFLFEYFSETQRNKGNFPGRFSGRQFSNSRSEMNVSTLELGDSALYLCASSPLPGTGAETQYFGPGTRLLVL.

CDR3 region: CASSRNRAIYGYTF. The CDR3 DNA sequence: TGTGCCAGCAGCAGAAACAGGGCCATCTATGGCTACACCTTC. The chain uses TRBV6-2 or TRBV6-3 and TRBJ1-2; D may be TRBD1 (6 bases). This CDR3 contains 14 residues. Trimming left V 6 bases short and J 4 bases short, with 15 bases between. CDR1 is MNHEY and CDR2 is SVGEGT in the germline V gene.

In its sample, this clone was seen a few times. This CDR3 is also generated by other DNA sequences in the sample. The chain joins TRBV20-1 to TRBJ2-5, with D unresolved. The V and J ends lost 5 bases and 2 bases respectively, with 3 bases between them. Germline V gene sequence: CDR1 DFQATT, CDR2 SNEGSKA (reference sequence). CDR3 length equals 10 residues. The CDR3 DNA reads TGCAGTGCTCGTCAAGAGACCCAGTACTTC. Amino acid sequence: CSARQETQYF.

The CDR3 is CASSSGQGALGYTF. DNA for the CDR3: TGTGCCAGCAGCTCTGGACAGGGGGCGCTCGGCTACACCTTC. V usage is TRBV7-6 and J usage is TRBJ1-2, with TRBD1 identical over 11 bases. There are 14 residues in the CDR3. Germline V gene sequence: CDR1 SGHVS, CDR2 FNYEAQ. The ends lost 4 bases at V and 8 bases at J; junction bases unmatched: 6.

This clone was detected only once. The CDR3 sequence is CSASLQETQYF. The CDR3 region has the DNA TGCAGTGCTAGCTTACAAGAGACCCAGTACTTC. V usage is TRBV20-1 and J usage is TRBJ2-5; D is unclear. Germline V gene sequence: CDR1 DFQATT, CDR2 SNEGSKA (reference sequence). The CDR3 length is 11 residues. V shed 3 bases and J shed 2 bases, with 4 bases lying between them.

The CDR3 DNA follows: TGCAGCGTTGATCACCGGGACAGGGGGCCAGATACGCAGTATTTT. It specifies CSVDHRDRGPDTQYF. The V gene is TRBV29-1, the J gene TRBJ2-3; TRBD1 aligns across 12 bases. The germline CDR1 and CDR2 sequences are SQVTM and ANQGSEA. The CDR3 is made up of 15 amino acids. The J segment lost 4 bases and the V segment lost 3 bases, leaving 5 bases of the junction unmatched.

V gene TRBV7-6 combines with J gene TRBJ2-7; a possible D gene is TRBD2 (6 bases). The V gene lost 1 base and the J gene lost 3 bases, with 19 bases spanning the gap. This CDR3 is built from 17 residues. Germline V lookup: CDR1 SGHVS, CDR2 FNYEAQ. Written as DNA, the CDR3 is TGTGCCAGCAGCTTAGTTCTAGAAACTAGCTTTATCTACGAGCAGTACTTC. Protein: CASSLVLETSFIYEQYF.

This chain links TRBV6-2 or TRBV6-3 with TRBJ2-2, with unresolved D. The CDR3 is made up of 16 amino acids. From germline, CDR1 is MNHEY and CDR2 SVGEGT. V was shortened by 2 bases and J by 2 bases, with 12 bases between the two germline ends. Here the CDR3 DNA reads TGTGCCAGCAGTTACCTTCTTCCCGTAAACACCGGGGAGCTGTTTTTT. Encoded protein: CASSYLLPVNTGELFF.

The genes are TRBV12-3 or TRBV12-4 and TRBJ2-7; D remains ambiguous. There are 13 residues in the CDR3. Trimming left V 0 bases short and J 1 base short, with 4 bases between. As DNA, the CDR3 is TGTGCCAGCAGTTTAGCCAGATCCTACGAGCAGTACTTC. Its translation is CASSLARSYEQYF.

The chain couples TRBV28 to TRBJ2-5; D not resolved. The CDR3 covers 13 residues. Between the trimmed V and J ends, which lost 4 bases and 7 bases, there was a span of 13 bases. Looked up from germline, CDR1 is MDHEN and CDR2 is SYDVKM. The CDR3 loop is CASSSIALGTQYF. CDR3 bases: TGTGCCAGCAGTTCAATAGCTTTGGGGACCCAGTACTTC. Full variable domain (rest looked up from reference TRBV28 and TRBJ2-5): DVKVTQSSRYLVKRTGEKVFLECVQDMDHENMFWYRQDPGLGLRLIYFSYDVKMKEKGDIPEGYSVSREKKERFSLILESASTNQTSMYLCASSSIALGTQYFGPGTRLLVL.